These 6 T cell receptor beta chains were all obtained from the same sample, sequenced in a study of cytomegalovirus exposure and HLA in healthy donors. A multiplex PCR was run with 60 Vbeta primers and 13 Jbeta primers. This table comes from immunoSEQ multiplex PCR, and its TCRdb copy is limited to in-frame clones, with some not included. Here the sample spans some 180,000 clones, just over 75% being singletons. The sample consisted of PBMCs. The source of these receptors is a woman in her sixties or seventies in good health and CMV-seropositive.

The chain employs TRBV27 and TRBJ2-2, with 16 positions matching TRBD2. V trimming: 9 bases; J trimming: 6 bases; junction bases outside the gene matches: 10. Germline V gives CDR1 MNHEY, CDR2 SMNVEV (reference sequence). The CDR3 extends over 17 amino acids. The CDR3 coding sequence is TGTGCCAGTAGGCGAGAGGGACTAGCGGGGGGGCCCGGGGAGCTGTTTTTT. It translates to CASRREGLAGGPGELFF.

The chain links TRBV6-4 to TRBJ1-2; D not certain. This CDR3 is 13 amino acids long. CDR1 is MRHNA, CDR2 SNTAGT, per germline. Trimming shortened V by 4 bases and J by 2 bases, and 8 bases separated the two germline ends. CDR3 amino acids: CASSVSVNYGYTF. The CDR3 DNA sequence: TGTGCCAGCAGTGTTTCAGTGAACTATGGCTACACCTTC.

This clone has only one observation. The chain has TRBV2 and TRBJ1-2; weak D call: TRBD1 (5 bases). This CDR3 spans 13 amino acids. The germline V and J ends were trimmed by 4 bases and 2 bases, with 8 bases remaining between them. Germline CDR1 reads SNHLY; CDR2 reads FYNNEI. The CDR3 reads CASSGQINYGYTF. In nucleotides, the CDR3 is TGTGCCAGCAGTGGACAGATCAACTATGGCTACACCTTC. Full variable domain (rest looked up from reference TRBV2 and TRBJ1-2): EPEVTQTPSHQVTQMGQEVILRCVPISNHLYFYWYRQILGQKVEFLVSFYNNEISEKSEIFDDQFSVERPDGSNFTLKIRSTKLEDSAMYFCASSGQINYGYTFGSGTRLTVV.

This clone was found once. The chain carries TRBV6-5 and TRBJ1-1, with 7 positions matching TRBD1. V lost 0 bases, J lost 10 bases, and 8 bases stayed unmatched. The germline gives CDR1 MNHEY, CDR2 SVGAGI. The CDR3 is made up of 14 amino acids. The CDR3 region is CASSYSGTVGRAFF. The CDR3 DNA is TGTGCCAGCAGTTACTCCGGGACAGTTGGGAGAGCTTTCTTT.

This clone was detected once. The gene calls are TRBV5-1 and TRBJ2-1, with D possibly matching TRBD2 (6 bases). Trimming removed 0 bases at V and 6 bases at J, with 13 bases between. This CDR3 comprises 15 residues. CDR1 and CDR2 (germline): SGHRS, YFSETQ. The CDR3 reads CASSLAGGPGNEQFF. The CDR3 DNA is TGCGCCAGCAGCTTGGCCGGAGGGCCCGGCAATGAGCAGTTCTTC.

Worth noting for this clone: Other nucleotide sequences in the sample specify the same CDR3. V is TRBV28 and J is TRBJ2-1; D remains unclear. The CDR3 extends over 12 amino acids. The V and J ends lost 4 bases and 7 bases respectively, with 8 bases between them. Germline-derived CDR1 and CDR2 are MDHEN and SYDVKM. For the CDR3, the DNA is TGTGCCAGCAGTTCCCCGAGAAATGAGCAGTTCTTC. As protein: CASSSPRNEQFF.